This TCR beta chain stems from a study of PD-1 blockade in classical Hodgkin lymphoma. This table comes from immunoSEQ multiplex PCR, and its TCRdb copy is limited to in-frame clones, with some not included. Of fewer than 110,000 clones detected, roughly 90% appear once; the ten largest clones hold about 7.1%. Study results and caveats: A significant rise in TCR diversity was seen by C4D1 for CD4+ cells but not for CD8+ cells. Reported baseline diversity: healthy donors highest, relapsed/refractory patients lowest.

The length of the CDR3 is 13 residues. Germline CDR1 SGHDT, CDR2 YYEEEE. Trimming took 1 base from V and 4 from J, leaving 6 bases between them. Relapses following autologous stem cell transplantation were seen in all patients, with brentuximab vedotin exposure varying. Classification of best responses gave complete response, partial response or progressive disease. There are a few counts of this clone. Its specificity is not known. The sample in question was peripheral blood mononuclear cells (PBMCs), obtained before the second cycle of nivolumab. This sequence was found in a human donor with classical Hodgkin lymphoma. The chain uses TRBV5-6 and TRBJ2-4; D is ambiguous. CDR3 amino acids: CASSLWEKNIQYF. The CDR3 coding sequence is TGTGCCAGCAGCTTGTGGGAAAAAAACATTCAGTACTTC.